The present TCR beta chain was sequenced within a study of cytomegalovirus exposure and HLA in healthy donors. Trimming took 4 bases from V and 6 from J; bases not matched to a gene: 4. This CDR3 has 13 residues. In germline, CDR1 is LNHDA, CDR2 SQIVND (reference sequence). The study ran its PCR with 60 Vbeta and 13 Jbeta primers. Assay used: immunoSEQ multiplex PCR; TCRdb lists only in-frame clones, some missing. The sample spans around 65,000 clones; the ten largest clones claim under 7%. Remarks on this clone: Antigen unknown.

Points from the study as a whole: Most subjects' HLA-A and HLA-B alleles were reportedly predicted from TCR beta sequences.

The chain employs TRBV19 and TRBJ1-1, with 8 bases lining up with TRBD1. The receptor's source is a man under 40 in good health and CMV-seropositive. Sequenced material: PBMCs. The CDR3 spells CASSRDRGPEAFF. The CDR3 nucleotides are TGTGCCAGTAGTAGAGACAGGGGCCCTGAAGCTTTCTTT.